This T cell receptor (beta chain) was documented in a study of blood T cell repertoires in COVID-19. For the study at large: Acute-phase and convalescent COVID-19 samples originated in the United States, Italy and Spain. The cDNA or gDNA used as material had been derived from T cells, B-cell-depleted T cells, or PBMCs.

Methods used by the authors: Reference gene primers were amplified, and this amplification served to estimate nucleated cell counts. Libraries were prepared by immunoSEQ multiplex PCR; TCRdb keeps only in-frame clonotypes and omits some of them. V, J and clone size derive from that table, while D and trimming were established from the DNA sequence. This sample has some 280,000 clones, with roughly 88% found just once. After removal of 6 bases from V and 1 base from J, the junction contained 4 bases not matched to a gene. Germline-derived CDR1 and CDR2 are SNHLY and FYNNEI. The CDR3 is 14 residues long.

The rearrangement joins TRBV2 to TRBJ1-2, with TRBD1 matching over 8 bases. The sequenced material came from peripheral blood. The receptor was derived from a woman aged 25 to 39 with active or convalescent COVID-19. CDR3 amino acids: CASSPDRDNYGYTF. CDR3 DNA: TGTGCCAGCAGCCCGGACAGGGATAACTATGGCTACACCTTC.